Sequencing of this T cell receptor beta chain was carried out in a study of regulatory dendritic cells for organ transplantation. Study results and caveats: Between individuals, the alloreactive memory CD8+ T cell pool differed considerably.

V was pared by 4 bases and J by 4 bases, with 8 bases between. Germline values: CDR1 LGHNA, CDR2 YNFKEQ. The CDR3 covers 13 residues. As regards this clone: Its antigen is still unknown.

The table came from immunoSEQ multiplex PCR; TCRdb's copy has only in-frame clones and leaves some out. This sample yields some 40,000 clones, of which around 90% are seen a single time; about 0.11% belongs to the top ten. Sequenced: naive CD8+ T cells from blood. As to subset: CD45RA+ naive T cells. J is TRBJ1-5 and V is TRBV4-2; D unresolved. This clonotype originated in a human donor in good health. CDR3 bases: TGTGCCAGCAGCCTCACGGGGAATCAGCCCCAGCATTTT. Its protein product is CASSLTGNQPQHF.